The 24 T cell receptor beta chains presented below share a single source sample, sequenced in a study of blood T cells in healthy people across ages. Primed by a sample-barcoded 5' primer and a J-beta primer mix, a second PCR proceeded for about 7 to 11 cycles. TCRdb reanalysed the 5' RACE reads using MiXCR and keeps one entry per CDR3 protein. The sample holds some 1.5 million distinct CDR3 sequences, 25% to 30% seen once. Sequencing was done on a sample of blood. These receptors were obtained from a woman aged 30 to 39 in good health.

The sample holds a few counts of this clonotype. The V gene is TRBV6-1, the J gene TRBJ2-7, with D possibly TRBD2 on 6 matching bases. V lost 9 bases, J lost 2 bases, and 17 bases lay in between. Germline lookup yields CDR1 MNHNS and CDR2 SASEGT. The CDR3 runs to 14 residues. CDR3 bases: TGTGCCAGTTTATCAGGAGCGGGTACCTACGAGCAGTACTTC. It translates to CASLSGAGTYEQYF.

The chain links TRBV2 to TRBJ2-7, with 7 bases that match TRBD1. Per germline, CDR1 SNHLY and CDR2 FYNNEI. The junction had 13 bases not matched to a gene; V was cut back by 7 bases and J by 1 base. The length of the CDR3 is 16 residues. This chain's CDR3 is CASTPWGQKKSYEQYF. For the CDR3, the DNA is TGTGCCAGCACCCCCTGGGGACAGAAAAAGTCCTACGAGCAGTACTTC.

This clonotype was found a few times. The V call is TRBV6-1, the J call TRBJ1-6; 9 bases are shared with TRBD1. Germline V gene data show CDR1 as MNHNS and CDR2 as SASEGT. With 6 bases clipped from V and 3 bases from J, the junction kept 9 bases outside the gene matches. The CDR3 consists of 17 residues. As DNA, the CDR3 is TGTGCCAGCAGCCCTGGGACAGGGACAGTCTATAATTCACCCCTCCACTTT. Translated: CASSPGTGTVYNSPLHF.

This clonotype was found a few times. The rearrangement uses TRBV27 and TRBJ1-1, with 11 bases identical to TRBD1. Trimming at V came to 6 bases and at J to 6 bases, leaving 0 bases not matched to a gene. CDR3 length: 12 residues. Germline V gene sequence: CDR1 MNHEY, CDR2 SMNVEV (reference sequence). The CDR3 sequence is CASRGQGAEAFF. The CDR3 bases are TGTGCCAGCAGGGGACAGGGGGCTGAAGCTTTCTTT.

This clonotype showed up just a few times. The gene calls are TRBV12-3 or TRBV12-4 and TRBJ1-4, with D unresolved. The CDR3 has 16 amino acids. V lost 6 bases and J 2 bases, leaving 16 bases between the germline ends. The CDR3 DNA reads TGTGCCAGCAGCCCACTTCCCCCTGGGACTAATGAAAAACTGTTTTTT. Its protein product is CASSPLPPGTNEKLFF.

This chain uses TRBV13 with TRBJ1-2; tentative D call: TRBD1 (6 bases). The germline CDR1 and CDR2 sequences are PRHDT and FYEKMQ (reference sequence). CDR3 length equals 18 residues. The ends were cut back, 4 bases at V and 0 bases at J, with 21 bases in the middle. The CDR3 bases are TGTGCCAGCAGCTCGGGGGGGGCCCAACGACCGGCTAACTATGGCTACACCTTC. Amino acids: CASSSGGAQRPANYGYTF.

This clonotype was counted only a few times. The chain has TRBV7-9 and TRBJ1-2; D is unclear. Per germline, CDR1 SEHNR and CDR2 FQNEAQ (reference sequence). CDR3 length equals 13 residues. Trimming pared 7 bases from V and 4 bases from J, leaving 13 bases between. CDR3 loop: CASTADGTYGYTF. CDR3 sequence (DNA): TGTGCCAGCACCGCGGACGGCACCTATGGCTACACCTTC.

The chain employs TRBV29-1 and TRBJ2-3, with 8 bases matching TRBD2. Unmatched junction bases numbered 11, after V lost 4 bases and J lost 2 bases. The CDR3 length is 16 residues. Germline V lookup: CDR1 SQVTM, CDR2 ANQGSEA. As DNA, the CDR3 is TGCAGCGTTGCAAACCTTACTAGCGGACCCACAGATACGCAGTATTTT. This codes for CSVANLTSGPTDTQYF.

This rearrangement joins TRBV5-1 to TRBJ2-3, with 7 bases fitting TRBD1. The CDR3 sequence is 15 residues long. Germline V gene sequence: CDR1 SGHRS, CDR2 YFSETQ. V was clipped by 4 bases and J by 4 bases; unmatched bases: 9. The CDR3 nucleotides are TGCGCCAGCAGCGGGTCGACAGGGAGTGCAGATACGCAGTATTTT. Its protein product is CASSGSTGSADTQYF.

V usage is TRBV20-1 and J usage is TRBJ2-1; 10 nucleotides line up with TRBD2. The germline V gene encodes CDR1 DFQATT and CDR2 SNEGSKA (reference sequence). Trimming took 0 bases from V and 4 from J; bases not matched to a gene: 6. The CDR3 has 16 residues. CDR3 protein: CSARDRASGSYNEQFF. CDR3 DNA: TGCAGTGCTAGAGATAGGGCTAGCGGGAGTTACAATGAGCAGTTCTTC.

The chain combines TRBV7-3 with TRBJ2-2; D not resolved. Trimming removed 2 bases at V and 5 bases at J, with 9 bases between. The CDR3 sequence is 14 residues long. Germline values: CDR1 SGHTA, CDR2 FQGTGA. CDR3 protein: CASSLQARTGELFF. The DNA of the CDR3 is TGTGCCAGCAGCTTACAGGCCCGGACCGGGGAGCTGTTTTTT.

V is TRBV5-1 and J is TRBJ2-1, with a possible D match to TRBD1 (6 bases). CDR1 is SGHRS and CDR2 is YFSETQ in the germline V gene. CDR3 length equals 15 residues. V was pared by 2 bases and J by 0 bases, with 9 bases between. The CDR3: CASSLQQGSYNEQFF. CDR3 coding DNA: TGCGCCAGCAGCTTACAACAGGGCTCCTACAATGAGCAGTTCTTC.

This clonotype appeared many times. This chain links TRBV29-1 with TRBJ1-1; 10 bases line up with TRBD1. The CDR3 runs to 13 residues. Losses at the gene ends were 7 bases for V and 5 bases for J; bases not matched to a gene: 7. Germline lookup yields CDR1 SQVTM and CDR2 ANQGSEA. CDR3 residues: CSAGQGGGTEAFF. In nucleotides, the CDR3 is TGCAGCGCCGGACAGGGGGGAGGGACTGAAGCTTTCTTT.

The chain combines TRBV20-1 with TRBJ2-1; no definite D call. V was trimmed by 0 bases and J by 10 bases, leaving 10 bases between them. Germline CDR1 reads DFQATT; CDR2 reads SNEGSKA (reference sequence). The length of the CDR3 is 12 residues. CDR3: CSARDQVREQFF. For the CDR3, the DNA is TGCAGTGCTAGAGATCAGGTCCGGGAGCAGTTCTTC.

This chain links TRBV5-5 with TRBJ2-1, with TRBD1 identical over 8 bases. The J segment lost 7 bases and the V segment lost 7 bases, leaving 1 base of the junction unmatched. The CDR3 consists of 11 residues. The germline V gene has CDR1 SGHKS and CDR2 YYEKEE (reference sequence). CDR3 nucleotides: TGTGCCAGCCACAGGGGGAATGAGCAGTTCTTC. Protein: CASHRGNEQFF.

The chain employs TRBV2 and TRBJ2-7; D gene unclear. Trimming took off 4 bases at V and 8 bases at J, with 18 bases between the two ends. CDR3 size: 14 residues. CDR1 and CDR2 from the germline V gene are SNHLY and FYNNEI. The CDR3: CASSGGRKSYQQYF. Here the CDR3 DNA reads TGTGCCAGCAGTGGAGGTAGGAAGAGTTACCAGCAGTACTTC.

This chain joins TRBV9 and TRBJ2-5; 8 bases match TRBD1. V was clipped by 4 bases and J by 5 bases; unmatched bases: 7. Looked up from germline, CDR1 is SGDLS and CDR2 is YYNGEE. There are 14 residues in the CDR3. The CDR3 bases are TGTGCCAGCAGCCCTCCAGGGGGCATCGAGACCCAGTACTTC. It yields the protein CASSPPGGIETQYF.

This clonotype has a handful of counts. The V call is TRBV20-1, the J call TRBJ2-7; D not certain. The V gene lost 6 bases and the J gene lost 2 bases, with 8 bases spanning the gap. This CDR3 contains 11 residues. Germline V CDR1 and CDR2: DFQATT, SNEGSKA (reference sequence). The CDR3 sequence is CSAYDPYEQYF. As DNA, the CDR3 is TGCAGTGCCTATGATCCCTACGAGCAGTACTTC.

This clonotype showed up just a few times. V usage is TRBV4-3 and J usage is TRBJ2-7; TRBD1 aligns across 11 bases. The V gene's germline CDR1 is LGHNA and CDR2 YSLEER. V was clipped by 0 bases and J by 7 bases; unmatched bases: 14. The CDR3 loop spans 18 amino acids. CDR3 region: CASSQDIPWTGGGDEQYF. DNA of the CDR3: TGCGCCAGCAGCCAAGATATCCCCTGGACAGGGGGCGGCGATGAGCAGTACTTC.

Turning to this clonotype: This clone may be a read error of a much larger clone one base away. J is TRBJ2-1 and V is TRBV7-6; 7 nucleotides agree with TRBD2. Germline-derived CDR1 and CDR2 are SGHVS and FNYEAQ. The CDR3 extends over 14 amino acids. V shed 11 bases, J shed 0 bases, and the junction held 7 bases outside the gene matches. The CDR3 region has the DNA TGTGCCGGCGGGGGATTTAGCTCCTACAATGAGCAGTTCTTC. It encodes CAGGGFSSYNEQFF.

The CDR3, as DNA: TGTGCCAGCAGGGAGAGCACAGATACGCAGTATTTT. Translated: CASRESTDTQYF. This chain joins TRBV28 and TRBJ2-3, with D uncertain. V was pared by 6 bases and J by 0 bases, with 4 bases between. The germline V gene has CDR1 MDHEN and CDR2 SYDVKM. The length of the CDR3 is 12 residues. Combining the CDR3 with reference TRBV28 and TRBJ2-3 gives the whole variable domain DVKVTQSSRYLVKRTGEKVFLECVQDMDHENMFWYRQDPGLGLRLIYFSYDVKMKEKGDIPEGYSVSREKKERFSLILESASTNQTSMYLCASRESTDTQYFGPGTRLTVL.

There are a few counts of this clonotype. CDR3 amino acids: CASSYSVREYSNQPQHF. The CDR3 region has the DNA TGTGCCAGCAGTTACTCGGTAAGGGAATATAGCAATCAGCCCCAGCATTTT. This rearrangement joins TRBV6-2 or TRBV6-3 to TRBJ1-5; D is unclear. Trimming removed 0 bases from V and 0 bases from J, with 12 bases in between. This CDR3 is 17 amino acids long. Germline V gene data show CDR1 as MNHEY and CDR2 as SVGEGT.

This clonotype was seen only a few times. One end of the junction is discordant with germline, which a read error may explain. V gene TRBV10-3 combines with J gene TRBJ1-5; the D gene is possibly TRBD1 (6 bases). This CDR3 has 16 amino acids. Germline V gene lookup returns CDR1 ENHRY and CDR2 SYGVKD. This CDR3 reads CAIIESVGTPNQPQHF. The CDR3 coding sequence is TGTGCCATCATTGAGTCCGTGGGGACACCCAATCAGCCCCAGCATTTT.

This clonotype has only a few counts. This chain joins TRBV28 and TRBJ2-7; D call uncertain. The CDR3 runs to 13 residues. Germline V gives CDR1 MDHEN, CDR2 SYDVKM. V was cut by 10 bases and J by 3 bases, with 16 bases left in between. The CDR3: CATTAFTNYEQYF. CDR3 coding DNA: TGTGCCACCACAGCATTTACTAACTACGAGCAGTACTTC.